The clone carrying this T cell receptor beta chain was counted a few times. The antigen is unknown. The data stem from a study of T-cell reconstitution after alpha-beta-depleted transplantation in children. Study observations and caveats: T-cell counts and diversity at one year following transplant were attributed mainly to newly produced T cells.

The V gene's germline CDR1 is KGHDR and CDR2 SFDVKD. CDR3 length equals 15 residues. Trimming stripped 2 bases from V and 7 bases from J, with 14 bases between. Unique molecular identifiers tagged the TCRbeta library. One entry per CDR3 protein, called by TCRdb with MiXCR from the PCR reads. The top ten hold about 32% of the sample, which has under 450,000 distinct CDR3 sequences, 15% to 20% seen once. J is TRBJ2-4 and V is TRBV24-1; the D gene is possibly TRBD2 (6 bases). The starting material was PBMCs, mostly from graft donor cells, obtained 360 days after TCRalphabeta/CD19-depleted stem cell transplant. The source is a boy younger than two who had a stem cell transplant for Wiskott-Aldrich syndrome, so the T cells may come from the graft donor. The CDR3 here is CATSDSPGRGNIQYF. The DNA for the CDR3 is TGTGCCACCAGTGATTCACCGGGACGGGGGAACATTCAGTACTTC.